The clone carrying this T cell receptor (beta chain) was seen a handful of times. Its antigen is undetermined. TCRdb recomputed calls from the 5' RACE reads with MiXCR, one row per CDR3 protein. The table includes about 800,000 distinct CDR3 sequences, about 11% detected once. The record originates from a study of CD8 T cells in ankylosing spondylitis. General study points: Within peripheral blood, clones linked to disease were CD8+ and relatively rare. Seemingly characteristic of ankylosing spondylitis blood was a TCR beta motif consisting of roughly 8 highly homologous variants. Earlier work had already found some motif variants in reactive arthritis synovial fluid and blood.

Trimming cost V 6 bases and J 2 bases; bases outside gene matches: 8. The CDR3 runs to 15 residues. CDR1 is DFQATT, CDR2 SNEGSKA, per germline (reference sequence). Material for sequencing was blood, either unsorted or a sorted T cell fraction (not recorded which). The TCR comes from a male donor with ankylosing spondylitis. This sequence joins TRBV20-1 and TRBJ2-1; 9 nucleotides align to TRBD2. In DNA form, the CDR3 reads TGCAGTGCCGGCCCGGGCGGGAGGGCCTACAATGAGCAGTTCTTC. It translates to CSAGPGGRAYNEQFF.